Sequencing of this T cell receptor beta chain was carried out in a study of T cells after yellow fever vaccination. General observations from the study: Clonotypes appearing in both CD4 and CD8 compartments existed, and their share was small. Among primary-vaccination clones, most reappeared after the booster, at about 95% for CD4 and around 91% for CD8.

This CDR3 is 14 amino acids long. Germline V lookup: CDR1 SGHTA, CDR2 FQGNSA. V was clipped by 1 base and J by 9 bases, with 13 bases between them. MiXCR was run by TCRdb on the 5' RACE reads, yielding one entry per CDR3 protein. The data contain some 350,000 distinct CDR3 sequences, around 6.5% of them singletons. In its sample, this clonotype was seen many times. Its antigen is undetermined. The sequenced sample was PBMCs, obtained 5 days after the yellow fever booster vaccination. The chain has TRBV7-2 and TRBJ2-1; unclear D gene. This receptor was taken from a man aged 30 to 39 who received the YFV17D yellow fever vaccine. The CDR3 sequence: CASSLEVSLSEQFF. CDR3 sequence (DNA): TGTGCCAGCAGCTTAGAGGTCAGCCTCAGTGAGCAGTTCTTC.